Sequencing of this T cell receptor (beta chain) was carried out in a study of T-cell memory formation after mild COVID-19. The sample holds many counts of this clonotype. What it binds is not known. MiXCR was run by TCRdb on the 5' RACE reads, yielding one entry per CDR3 protein. Among around 260,000 distinct CDR3 sequences listed, 15% to 20% were seen once. The CDR3 is made up of 15 amino acids. Trimming cost V 5 bases and J 4 bases; bases outside gene matches: 10. From germline, CDR1 is SGHTA and CDR2 FQGNSA. The study's findings and limits: Pre-infection memory harbored some responding clones, suggesting cross-reactive memory joined. Specificity for SARS-CoV-2 was not confirmed among the second-wave clones peaking on day 37. A balance of CD4 and CD8 characterized clones contracting day 15 to 85, whereas later expanders leaned CD4+.

This clonotype was obtained from a man between 18 and 29 years old who had mild COVID-19 (a few samples of this study predate the infection). Cell type and time point are not known. The sample comprised PBMCs or a T cell subset sorted from them (not recorded which). The J gene is TRBJ2-5, the V gene TRBV7-2, with 7 bases lining up with TRBD2. CDR3 sequence: CASSPGGVSGETQYF. CDR3 sequence (DNA): TGTGCCAGCAGCCCGGGGGGAGTATCGGGAGAGACCCAGTACTTC.